This T cell receptor beta chain was recovered during a study of neurological immune-mediated disorders. This CDR3 has 13 residues. In germline, CDR1 is SGHVS, CDR2 FNYEAQ. Comment on this clonotype: A much larger clone differs by one base, so this may be a read error.

Each CDR3 protein gets one entry after TCRdb re-called the 5' RACE reads with MiXCR. The table shows around 21,000 distinct CDR3 sequences, with 6.5% to 9% occurring only once. This TCR came from a woman aged 25 to 45 with HTLV-1-associated myelopathy (HAM/TSP). The V gene is TRBV7-6, the J gene TRBJ2-7; D assignment may be TRBD1 or TRBD2 (6 bases each). The sequenced material came from CD8+ T cells from blood. CDR3 loop: CASSLGGANDQYF. The CDR3 region has the DNA TGTGCCAGCAGCTTAGGGGGGGCGAACGACCAGTACTTC. Full variable domain (outside the CDR3, taken from reference TRBV7-6 and TRBJ2-7): GAGVSQSPRYKVTKRGQDVALRCDPISGHVSLYWYRQALGQGPEFLTYFNYEAQQDKSGLPNDRFSAERPEGSISTLTIQRTEQRDSAMYRCASSLGGANDQYFGPGTRLTVT.